Sequencing of this TCR beta chain was carried out in a study of Tregs in tolerant kidney transplant recipients. Study-wide results and caveats: No direct test of biological reproducibility was done here. Donor-specific Treg expansion exceeded global Treg expansion in tolerant patients, suggesting antigen drive. The most relevant donor-specific Treg TCRbeta repertoire apparently came from expansion with activated donor B cells.

Unstimulated Tregs (CD4+CD25+CD127-) and CD4+CD25- non-Tregs were sorted from PBMCs. Sequenced by immunoSEQ multiplex PCR; TCRdb stores in-frame clones only, minus some. The sample holds 100,000 to 120,000 clones, 90% seen once. Regarding this clone: Its matching antigen is unknown.

V lost 0 bases and J lost 3, with 11 bases in between. The length of the CDR3 is 15 residues. CDR1 is MNHEY, CDR2 SVGAGI, per germline. The clonotype was recovered from a human donor who received a combined kidney and bone marrow transplant. The source material was CD4+ T cells from blood, sampled before the transplant. The chain recombines TRBV6-5 with TRBJ1-1; D gene unclear. CDR3 bases: TGTGCCAGCAGTTACTCCCAGCGGAGGGACACTGAAGCTTTCTTT. This codes for CASSYSQRRDTEAFF.